This TCR beta chain emerged from a study of T cells in Graves' hyperthyroidism and ophthalmopathy. Study-level information: The initial diagnosis was the point when peripheral blood was collected, ahead of any treatment. Study conclusions and caveats: Stable hyperthyroidism was told apart from ophthalmopathy by a model built on 13 V-J features. Prediction of ophthalmopathy progression came a median 6.5 months pre-onset.

This clonotype showed up many times. The target antigen is unknown. Over 18 months, lack of ophthalmopathy progression marked Graves' hyperthyroidism as stable. From RNA transcripts, TCR beta CDR3 regions were amplified. The HTBI primer set served for first-round RT-PCR of the TCR CDR3. TCRdb redid the calling of the multiplex PCR reads with MiXCR, one entry per CDR3 protein. The sample yields about 380,000 distinct CDR3 sequences, approximately 15% seen once. Losses at the gene ends were 3 bases for V and 6 bases for J; bases not matched to a gene: 9. Germline lookup yields CDR1 SGHTA and CDR2 FQGTGA. The CDR3 has 16 residues.

Material: blood. This TCR derives from a woman aged 55-69 years with Graves' hyperthyroidism. The genes are TRBV7-3 and TRBJ2-2; 8 bases map to TRBD2. CDR3: CASSLIAGFSSGELFF. DNA for the CDR3: TGTGCCAGCAGCTTGATAGCGGGATTCTCGTCCGGGGAGCTGTTTTTT.